The T cell receptor beta chain described here comes from a study of shared clonotypes between healthy human individuals. About the research overall: Per donor, three plates held CD4 naive cells, three held CD4 memory, two held CD8 naive and one held CD8 memory.

The study, taken as a whole, reports: The donor pool, a small one, limited the genetic and exposure-history diversity represented. Non-shared clonotypes had lower generation probabilities than those shared by all four donors.

CDR3 length: 15 residues. Germline CDR1 reads SEHNR; CDR2 reads FQNEAQ (reference sequence). With V trimmed by 4 bases and J by 6 bases, 4 bases remained unmatched. To note about this clone: Its antigen is unknown.

As handled by the study authors: From ImmunoSEQ came sequences covering only the junction and carrying no quality scores, so filtering differed. The assay was immunoSEQ multiplex PCR, and TCRdb's table has in-frame clones only and misses some. V and J calls and clone size are given by that table; D and trimming were obtained from the DNA. The sample includes around 940,000 clones, around 80% seen only once; the top ten take about 1.5%. The V gene is TRBV7-9, the J gene TRBJ1-5, with 12 bases matching TRBD1. The sequenced sample was memory CD4+ T cells sorted from blood. Subset here: CD45RA-negative fraction. This sequence was found in a man aged 18 to 30 in good health. This CDR3 reads CASSYGTGGGQPQHF. The CDR3 bases are TGTGCCAGCAGCTACGGGACAGGGGGCGGTCAGCCCCAGCATTTT.